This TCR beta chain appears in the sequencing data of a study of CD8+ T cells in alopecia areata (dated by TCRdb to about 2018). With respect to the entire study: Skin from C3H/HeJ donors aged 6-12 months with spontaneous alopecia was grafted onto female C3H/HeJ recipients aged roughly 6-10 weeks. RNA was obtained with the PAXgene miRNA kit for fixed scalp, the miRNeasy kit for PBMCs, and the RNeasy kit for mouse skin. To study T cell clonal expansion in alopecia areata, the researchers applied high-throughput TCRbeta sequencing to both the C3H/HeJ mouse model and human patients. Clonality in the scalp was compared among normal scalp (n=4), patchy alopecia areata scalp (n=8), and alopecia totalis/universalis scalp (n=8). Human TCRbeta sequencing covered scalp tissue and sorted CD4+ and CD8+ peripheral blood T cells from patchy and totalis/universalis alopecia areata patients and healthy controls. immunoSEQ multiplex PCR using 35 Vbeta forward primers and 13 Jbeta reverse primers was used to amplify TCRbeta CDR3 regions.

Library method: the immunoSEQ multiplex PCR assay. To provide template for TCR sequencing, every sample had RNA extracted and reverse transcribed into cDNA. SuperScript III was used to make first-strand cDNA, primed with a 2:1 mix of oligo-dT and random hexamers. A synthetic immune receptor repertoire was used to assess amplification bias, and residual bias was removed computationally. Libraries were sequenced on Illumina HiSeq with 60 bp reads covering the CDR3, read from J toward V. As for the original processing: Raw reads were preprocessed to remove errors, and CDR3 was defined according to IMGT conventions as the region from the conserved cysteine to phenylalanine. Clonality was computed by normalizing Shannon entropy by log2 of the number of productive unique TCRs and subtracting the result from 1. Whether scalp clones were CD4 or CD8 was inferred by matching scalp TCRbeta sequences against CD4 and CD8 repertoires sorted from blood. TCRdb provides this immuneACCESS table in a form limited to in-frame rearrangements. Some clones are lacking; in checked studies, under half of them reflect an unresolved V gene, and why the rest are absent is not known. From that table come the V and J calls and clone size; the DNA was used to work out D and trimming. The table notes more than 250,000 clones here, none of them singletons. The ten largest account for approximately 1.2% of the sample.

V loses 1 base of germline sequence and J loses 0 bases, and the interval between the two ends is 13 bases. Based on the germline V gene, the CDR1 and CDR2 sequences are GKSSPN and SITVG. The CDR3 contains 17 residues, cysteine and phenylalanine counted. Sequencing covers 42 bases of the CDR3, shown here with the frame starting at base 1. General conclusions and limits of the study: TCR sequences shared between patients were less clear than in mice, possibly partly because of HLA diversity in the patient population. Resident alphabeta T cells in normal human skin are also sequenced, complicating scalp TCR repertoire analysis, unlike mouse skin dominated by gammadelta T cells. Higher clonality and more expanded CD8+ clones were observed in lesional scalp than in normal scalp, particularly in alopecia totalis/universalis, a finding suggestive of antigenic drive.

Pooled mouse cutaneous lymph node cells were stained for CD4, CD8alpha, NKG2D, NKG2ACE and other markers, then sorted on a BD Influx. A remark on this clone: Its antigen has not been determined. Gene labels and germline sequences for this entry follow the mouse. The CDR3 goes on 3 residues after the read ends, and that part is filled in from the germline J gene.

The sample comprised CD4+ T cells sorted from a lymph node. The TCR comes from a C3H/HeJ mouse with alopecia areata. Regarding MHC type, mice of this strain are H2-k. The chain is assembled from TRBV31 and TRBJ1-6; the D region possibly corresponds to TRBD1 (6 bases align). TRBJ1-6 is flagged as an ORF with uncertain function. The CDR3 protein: CAWSPNRDISYNSPLYF. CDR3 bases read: TGTGCCTGGAGTCCTAATCGGGACATTTCCTATAATTCGCCC.